The 31 T cell receptor beta chains below come from one sample, sequenced in a study of T cell changes during pregnancy in multiple sclerosis. Sequencing was performed with immunoSEQ multiplex PCR; in TCRdb, only in-frame clones are kept and a portion is missing. The data contain tens of thousands of clones, 85% to 95% of them seen just once; the ten biggest clones take up about 0.45%. Specimen: CD4+ T cells from peripheral blood mononuclear cells, collected in the second trimester of pregnancy. These receptors came from a female donor with multiple sclerosis, enrolled in a pregnancy study.

The V and J genes are TRBV7-6 and TRBJ2-1; TRBD1 agrees at 7 bases. The CDR3 runs to 15 residues. The J segment lost 8 bases and the V segment lost 5 bases, leaving 12 bases of the junction unmatched. The germline V gene encodes CDR1 SGHVS and CDR2 FNYEAQ. The CDR3 DNA is TGTGCCAGCAGCCAGACAGGGTACCAGGCCGATGAGCAGTTCTTC. This translates into CASSQTGYQADEQFF. Supplemented by reference TRBV7-6 and TRBJ2-1, the full variable domain reads GAGVSQSPRYKVTKRGQDVALRCDPISGHVSLYWYRQALGQGPEFLTYFNYEAQQDKSGLPNDRFSAERPEGSISTLTIQRTEQRDSAMYRCASSQTGYQADEQFFGPGTRLTVL.

The chain recombines TRBV5-1 with TRBJ2-1, with TRBD1 as a possible D gene (11 bases). Trimming shortened V by 0 bases and J by 13 bases, and 32 bases separated the two germline ends. Germline V gene lookup returns CDR1 SGHRS and CDR2 YFSETQ. The CDR3 length is 19 residues. The CDR3 here is CASSLGTGGSKTSGLPQFF. The CDR3 bases are TGCGCCAGCAGCTTGGGGACAGGGGGCTCGAAGACTAGCGGGCTACCTCAGTTCTTC.

V usage is TRBV5-4 and J usage is TRBJ2-3; the match to TRBD2 covers 9 bases. CDR1 and CDR2 from the germline V gene are SGHNT and YYREEE (reference sequence). The V and J ends lost 4 bases and 4 bases, in that order; junction bases with no gene match: 4. The CDR3 runs 14 residues. As DNA, the CDR3 is TGTGCCAGCAGCAGCGGGAGGATCCCAGATACGCAGTATTTT. The encoded protein is CASSSGRIPDTQYF. Variable domain in full (rest from reference TRBV5-4 and TRBJ2-3): ETGVTQSPTHLIKTRGQQVTLRCSSQSGHNTVSWYQQALGQGPQFIFQYYREEENGRGNFPPRFSGLQFPNYSSELNVNALELDDSALYLCASSSGRIPDTQYFGPGTRLTVL.

This clone has a single count. The chain recombines TRBV6-5 with TRBJ2-1; 11 nucleotides match TRBD2. The length of the CDR3 is 15 residues. Germline trimming cut 6 bases from V and 9 bases from J; bases unmatched to any gene: 10. The germline V gene has CDR1 MNHEY and CDR2 SVGAGI. The CDR3 nucleotides read TGTGCCAGCAGCCGATTAGCGGGAGGGCCGCTTGAGCAGTTCTTC. It is translated as CASSRLAGGPLEQFF.

V usage is TRBV6-4 and J usage is TRBJ1-6; D gene unclear. The V end was cut by 6 bases, the J end by 4 bases, with 19 bases between. Germline CDR1 is MRHNA and CDR2 is SNTAGT. The CDR3 totals 17 residues. For the CDR3, the DNA is TGTGCCAGCAGGGACGCCCCCAGGTCGCCGTATAATTCACCCCTCCACTTT. Encoded protein: CASRDAPRSPYNSPLHF.

This rearrangement joins TRBV6-1 to TRBJ2-3, with D perhaps TRBD2 (6 bases). Looked up from germline, CDR1 is MNHNS and CDR2 is SASEGT. The CDR3 spans 13 residues. Trimming took 7 bases from V and 0 from J, leaving 8 bases between them. In DNA, the CDR3 is TGTGCCAGCATGCGGGACAGCACAGATACGCAGTATTTT. This sequence encodes CASMRDSTDTQYF.

This clone was seen a single time. The V gene is TRBV7-3, the J gene TRBJ2-7; 9 bases are a match to TRBD1. Germline CDR1 reads SGHTA; CDR2 reads FQGTGA. The V and J ends lost 5 bases and 5 bases, in that order; junction bases with no gene match: 7. The CDR3 is 14 amino acids. CDR3 in DNA: TGTGCCAGCAGCCCGGGACAGGGTCTCGACGAGCAGTACTTC. Its protein product is CASSPGQGLDEQYF.

The chain links TRBV4-3 to TRBJ2-3; 7 bases line up with TRBD2. The CDR3 loop spans 16 amino acids. CDR1 LGHNA and CDR2 YSLEER come from the germline V gene. Trimming removed 1 base from V and 1 base from J; junction bases left unmatched: 5. In nucleotides, the CDR3 is TGCGCCAGCAGCCAAGCCGAGCGGGGAGGCACAGATACGCAGTATTTT. As protein: CASSQAERGGTDTQYF.

This rearrangement joins TRBV6-1 to TRBJ2-3; TRBD2 agrees at 7 bases. Looked up from germline, CDR1 is MNHNS and CDR2 is SASEGT. J was trimmed by 0 bases and V by 4 bases; bases with no gene match: 1. This CDR3 has 14 residues. The CDR3 DNA follows: TGTGCCAGCAGTGCGGGAGGAAGCACAGATACGCAGTATTTT. Its translation: CASSAGGSTDTQYF.

The J gene is TRBJ1-6, the V gene TRBV2; 7 nucleotides line up with TRBD1. CDR1 is SNHLY, CDR2 FYNNEI, per germline. The CDR3 is 16 amino acids. V shed 6 bases and J 7 bases; nucleotides not matched to a gene: 12. CDR3 in DNA: TGTGCCAGCAGAACAGGACAGGTTTCAAGGAATTCACCCCTCCACTTT. It translates to CASRTGQVSRNSPLHF.

The V and J genes are TRBV9 and TRBJ2-7; D is perhaps TRBD2 (5 bases). The CDR3 has 14 amino acids. Germline CDR1 and CDR2: SGDLS and YYNGEE. V lost 3 bases to trimming and J lost 0 bases, with 10 bases between them. CDR3: CASSASDFSYEQYF. The CDR3 DNA reads as TGTGCCAGCAGCGCTTCGGACTTCTCCTACGAGCAGTACTTC.

The CDR3 reads CAISESFSRENNEQFF. The DNA of the CDR3 is TGTGCCATCAGTGAGTCTTTTTCGCGGGAGAACAATGAGCAGTTCTTC. This chain uses TRBV10-3 with TRBJ2-1; TRBD2 matches 7 bases. Germline CDR1 reads ENHRY; CDR2 reads SYGVKD. This CDR3 spans 16 amino acids. The J segment lost 5 bases and the V segment lost 0 bases, leaving 7 bases of the junction unmatched.

This chain connects TRBV2 to TRBJ1-6; D gene ambiguous. Trimming took 2 bases from V and 7 from J, leaving 12 bases between them. The germline gives CDR1 SNHLY, CDR2 FYNNEI. The CDR3 is made up of 15 amino acids. The CDR3 protein is CASSESGTYNSPLHF. In DNA, the CDR3 is TGTGCCAGCAGTGAAAGCGGCACATACAATTCACCCCTCCACTTT.

This clone was recorded once. This sequence joins TRBV27 and TRBJ1-1; maybe TRBD1 (5 bases). The CDR3 is made up of 15 amino acids. Per germline, CDR1 MNHEY and CDR2 SMNVEV (reference sequence). Trimming shortened V by 10 bases and J by 2 bases, and 20 bases separated the two germline ends. The CDR3 nucleotides read TGTGCCACCCCACGAAAGGGGCTTGGTAACACTGAAGCTTTCTTT. Its protein is CATPRKGLGNTEAFF.

The CDR3 DNA reads TGCGCCAGCAGTGAGACTAGCGGGGTTTACGAGCAGTACTTC. It specifies CASSETSGVYEQYF. This chain joins TRBV10-2 and TRBJ2-7, with 10 bases identical to TRBD2. Germline CDR1 WSHSY, CDR2 SAAADI. The J segment lost 4 bases and the V segment lost 2 bases, leaving 2 bases of the junction unmatched. The CDR3 is made up of 14 amino acids.

The V call is TRBV5-1, the J call TRBJ2-1, with TRBD2 matching over 7 bases. Trimming cost V 5 bases and J 3 bases; bases outside gene matches: 8. The CDR3 covers 15 residues. Germline V gene data show CDR1 as SGHRS and CDR2 as YFSETQ. Here the CDR3 reads CASSENGRHYNEQFF. CDR3 DNA: TGCGCCAGCAGTGAGAACGGGAGGCACTACAATGAGCAGTTCTTC. Full variable domain (outside the CDR3, taken from reference TRBV5-1 and TRBJ2-1): KAGVTQTPRYLIKTRGQQVTLSCSPISGHRSVSWYQQTPGQGLQFLFEYFSETQRNKGNFPGRFSGRQFSNSRSEMNVSTLELGDSALYLCASSENGRHYNEQFFGPGTRLTVL.

The CDR3 loop is CASSPTGALDTQYF. Here the CDR3 DNA reads TGTGCCAGCAGCCCTACAGGGGCCTTGGATACGCAGTATTTT. The V gene is TRBV14, the J gene TRBJ2-3; 7 nucleotides align to TRBD1. The V and J ends lost 4 bases and 6 bases, in that order; junction bases with no gene match: 7. CDR3 size: 14 residues. Germline assignment: CDR1 SGHDN and CDR2 FVKESK.

The V and J genes are TRBV30 and TRBJ1-5, with 8 bases matching TRBD1. Germline CDR1 is GTSNPN and CDR2 is SVGIG (reference sequence). J was trimmed by 3 bases and V by 2 bases; bases with no gene match: 9. CDR3 size: 16 residues. The CDR3 sequence is CAWSRRQGSVNQPQHF. The CDR3, as DNA: TGTGCCTGGAGTCGCCGACAGGGGTCTGTCAATCAGCCCCAGCATTTT. The entire variable domain, with the rest obtained from reference TRBV30 and TRBJ1-5, is as follows: SQTIHQWPATLVQPVGSPLSLECTVEGTSNPNLYWYRQAAGRGLQLLFYSVGIGQISSEVPQNLSASRPQDRQFILSSKKLLLSDSGFYLCAWSRRQGSVNQPQHFGDGTRLSIL.

The rearrangement links TRBV19 to TRBJ1-2, with TRBD1 matching over 7 bases. The germline V gene encodes CDR1 LNHDA and CDR2 SQIVND (reference sequence). The CDR3 sequence is 16 residues long. V was pared by 4 bases and J by 0 bases, with 8 bases of the junction left unmatched. The CDR3 bases are TGTGCCAGTAGTAGCGGACAGGCTCACCCTAACTATGGCTACACCTTC. Residues: CASSSGQAHPNYGYTF.

V gene TRBV18 combines with J gene TRBJ2-1; D possibly corresponds to TRBD1 (6 bases). The CDR3 extends over 13 amino acids. Trimming took off 6 bases at V and 4 bases at J, with 10 bases between the two ends. Germline V gene data show CDR1 as KGHSH and CDR2 as LQKENI. The CDR3 protein is CASSRDTYNEQFF. The CDR3 nucleotides are TGTGCCAGCTCTCGGGACACGTACAATGAGCAGTTCTTC. The full variable domain, with the rest looked up from reference TRBV18 and TRBJ2-1, is NAGVMQNPRHLVRRRGQEARLRCSPMKGHSHVYWYRQLPEEGLKFMVYLQKENIIDESGMPKERFSAEFPKEGPSILRIQQVVRGDSAAYFCASSRDTYNEQFFGPGTRLTVL.

This chain uses TRBV7-3 with TRBJ2-3; TRBD1 is a possible D gene (6 bases). Trimming pared 4 bases from V and 3 bases from J, leaving 17 bases between. CDR1 and CDR2 (germline): SGHTA, FQGTGA. This CDR3 is 16 amino acids long. As DNA, the CDR3 is TGTGCCAGCAGCTCACAGGGAACCATGGCTACAGATACGCAGTATTTT. Its protein product is CASSSQGTMATDTQYF.

The chain combines TRBV28 with TRBJ1-2, with D possibly matching TRBD1 (5 bases). This CDR3 region has 15 residues. V gave up 5 bases and J gave up 7 bases, with 20 bases separating them. From germline, CDR1 is MDHEN and CDR2 SYDVKM. The CDR3 DNA reads as TGTGCCAGCAGTCCCACCTGGGGGGGTGCCGGTGGCTACACCTTC. This sequence encodes CASSPTWGGAGGYTF.

The chain links TRBV19 to TRBJ1-1; D uncertain. This CDR3 has 13 residues. In germline, CDR1 is LNHDA, CDR2 SQIVND (reference sequence). With 4 bases removed from V and 4 bases from J, the gap between germline ends came to 10 bases. CDR3: CASSTSAATEAFF. In DNA form, the CDR3 reads TGTGCCAGTAGTACGTCGGCGGCCACTGAAGCTTTCTTT.

This clone was observed a few times. The gene calls are TRBV28 and TRBJ1-2; weak D call: TRBD1 (5 bases). Trimming shortened V by 5 bases and J by 6 bases, and 16 bases separated the two germline ends. Germline V gene data show CDR1 as MDHEN and CDR2 as SYDVKM. The CDR3 has 14 residues. CDR3 region: CASSPGGTSDGYTF. For the CDR3, the DNA is TGTGCCAGCAGTCCGGGGGGGACCTCCGATGGCTACACCTTC.

This chain connects TRBV9 to TRBJ2-3; no clear D. V lost 2 bases and J lost 0, with 7 bases in between. The germline V gene has CDR1 SGDLS and CDR2 YYNGEE. CDR3 length equals 14 residues. The CDR3 DNA follows: TGTGCCAGCAGCGTCCGAGCTAGCACAGATACGCAGTATTTT. As protein: CASSVRASTDTQYF.

The rearrangement joins TRBV29-1 to TRBJ2-1, with D maybe TRBD2 (5 bases). This CDR3 spans 16 amino acids. Germline-derived CDR1 and CDR2 are SQVTM and ANQGSEA. V was clipped by 3 bases and J by 0 bases, with 15 bases between them. The CDR3 protein is CSVERTLRISYNEQFF. CDR3 in DNA: TGCAGCGTTGAGCGGACTCTAAGAATCTCCTACAATGAGCAGTTCTTC.

V gene TRBV29-1 combines with J gene TRBJ1-1; 7 positions match TRBD1. After removal of 1 base from V and 8 bases from J, the junction contained 7 bases not matched to a gene. This CDR3 comprises 13 residues. The germline V gene has CDR1 SQVTM and CDR2 ANQGSEA. The CDR3 sequence is CSVEVRGQAEAFF. CDR3 nucleotide sequence: TGCAGCGTTGAAGTTAGGGGGCAGGCCGAAGCTTTCTTT.

The rearrangement links TRBV29-1 to TRBJ2-4, with 13 bases that match TRBD2. The germline V gene has CDR1 SQVTM and CDR2 ANQGSEA. J was trimmed by 6 bases and V by 4 bases; bases with no gene match: 9. This CDR3 comprises 16 residues. CDR3 region: CSVVGTSGKGGNIQYF. The CDR3 DNA follows: TGCAGCGTTGTGGGGACTAGCGGGAAGGGGGGAAACATTCAGTACTTC.

The rearrangement uses TRBV15 and TRBJ1-2, with 9 bases identical to TRBD1. The CDR3 is 12 residues long. The V gene end was trimmed by 5 bases and the J gene end by 8 bases; junction bases not matched to a gene: 3. Germline V gene lookup returns CDR1 LNHNV and CDR2 YYDKDF (reference sequence). This CDR3 is CATSQDRGGYTF. CDR3 sequence (DNA): TGTGCCACCAGCCAGGACAGGGGCGGCTACACCTTC.

The rearrangement uses TRBV7-8 and TRBJ1-2; tentative D call: TRBD1 (6 bases). The CDR3 loop spans 14 amino acids. Germline V gene sequence: CDR1 SGHVS, CDR2 FQNEAQ. The V end lost 5 bases, the J end lost 3 bases, and 13 bases lay between the germline ends. CDR3 sequence reads: CASSTTGTYYGYTF. The DNA of the CDR3 is TGTGCCAGCAGCACTACCGGGACATACTATGGCTACACCTTC.

J is TRBJ1-2 and V is TRBV7-2, with 10 bases matching TRBD1. This CDR3 has 17 amino acids. Losses at the gene ends were 2 bases for V and 4 bases for J; bases not matched to a gene: 10. Germline V gives CDR1 SGHTA, CDR2 FQGNSA. The CDR3 region has the DNA TGTGCCAGCAGCTTACCGACAGGGGGCACCCCTACCTATGGCTACACCTTC. It encodes CASSLPTGGTPTYGYTF. Using reference TRBV7-2 and TRBJ1-2 for the parts outside the CDR3, the full variable domain is GAGVSQSPSNKVTEKGKDVELRCDPISGHTALYWYRQSLGQGLEFLIYFQGNSAPDKSGLPSDRFSAERTGGSVSTLTIQRTQQEDSAVYLCASSLPTGGTPTYGYTFGSGTRLTVV.